The entry below describes one T cell receptor beta chain. Its antigen remains unidentified. This entry is derived from a study of CD4 T cells in relation to SARS-CoV-2 and coronaviruses. Deep TCR-beta sequencing used DNA from uncultured naive and memory CD4+ T cells. Some clones are missing from TCRdb's copy, which holds only in-frame ones; the method was immunoSEQ multiplex PCR. The sample lists 55,000 to 70,000 clones, roughly 93% occurring once. Study observations and caveats: Crossreactive clones expanded significantly less to SARS-CoV-2 than monoreactive clones. In around 60% of donors, memory CD4+ clonotypes crossrecognized SARS-CoV-2 and at least one common cold coronavirus spike.

Unexposed donor CD4+ T cells date from 2011-2018, before the COVID-19 pandemic. Sequencing was carried out using naive CD4+ T cells from PBMCs. Stated subset: naive CD4+ T cells isolated by negative enrichment. The sequence derives from a human donor in good health.

CDR3 nucleotide sequence: TGTGCCAGCAGCTTAGGAGGCTCCGAGGTCGGGGAGCTGTTTTTT. Its translation: CASSLGGSEVGELFF. The rearrangement links TRBV7-3 to TRBJ2-2; the D gene is possibly TRBD2 (5 bases). The CDR3 sequence is 15 residues long. Trimming removed 2 bases from V and 7 bases from J, with 14 bases in between. CDR1 and CDR2 from the germline V gene are SGHTA and FQGTGA.